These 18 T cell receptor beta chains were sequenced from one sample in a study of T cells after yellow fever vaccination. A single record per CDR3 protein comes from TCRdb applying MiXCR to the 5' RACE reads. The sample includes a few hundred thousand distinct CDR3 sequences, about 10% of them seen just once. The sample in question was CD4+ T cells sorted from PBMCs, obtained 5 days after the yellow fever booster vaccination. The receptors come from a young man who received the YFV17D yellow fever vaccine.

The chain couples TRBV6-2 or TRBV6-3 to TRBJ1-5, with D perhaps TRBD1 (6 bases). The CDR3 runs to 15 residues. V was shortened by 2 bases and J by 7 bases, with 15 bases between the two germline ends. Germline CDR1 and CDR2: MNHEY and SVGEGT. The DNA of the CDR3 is TGTGCCAGCAGTTACGCAGGGGCGTGGGGACAGCCCCAGCATTTT. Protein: CASSYAGAWGQPQHF.

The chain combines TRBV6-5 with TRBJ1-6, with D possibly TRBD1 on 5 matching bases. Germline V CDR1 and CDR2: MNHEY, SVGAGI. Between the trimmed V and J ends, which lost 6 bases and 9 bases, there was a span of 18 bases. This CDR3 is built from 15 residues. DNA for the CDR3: TGTGCCAGCAGCTCCTTCACCGGGGCGGTTTCACCCCTCCACTTT. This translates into CASSSFTGAVSPLHF.

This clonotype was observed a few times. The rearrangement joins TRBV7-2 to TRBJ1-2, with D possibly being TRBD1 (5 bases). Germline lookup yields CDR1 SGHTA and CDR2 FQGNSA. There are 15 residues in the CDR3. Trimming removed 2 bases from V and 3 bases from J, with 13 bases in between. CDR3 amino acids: CASSLSRGTDYGYTF. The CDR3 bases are TGTGCCAGCAGCTTATCTCGTGGGACCGACTATGGCTACACCTTC.

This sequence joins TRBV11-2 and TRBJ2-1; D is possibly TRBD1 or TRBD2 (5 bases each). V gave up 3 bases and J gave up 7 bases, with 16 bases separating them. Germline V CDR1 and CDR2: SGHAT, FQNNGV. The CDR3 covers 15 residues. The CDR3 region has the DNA TGTGCCAGCAGCTTTCTTCTGGGACCGCATAATGAGCAGTTCTTC. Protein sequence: CASSFLLGPHNEQFF.

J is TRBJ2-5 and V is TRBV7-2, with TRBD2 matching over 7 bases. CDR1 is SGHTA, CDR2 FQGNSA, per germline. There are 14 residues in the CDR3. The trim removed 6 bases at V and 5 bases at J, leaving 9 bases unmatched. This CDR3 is CASSRPGGWETQYF. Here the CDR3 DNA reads TGTGCCAGCAGTAGACCGGGAGGCTGGGAGACCCAGTACTTC.

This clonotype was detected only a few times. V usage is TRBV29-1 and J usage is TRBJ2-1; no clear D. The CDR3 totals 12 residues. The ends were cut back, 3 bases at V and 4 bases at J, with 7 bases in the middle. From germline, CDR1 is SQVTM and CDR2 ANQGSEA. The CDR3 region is CSVDRRYNEQFF. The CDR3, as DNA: TGCAGCGTTGACAGGCGGTACAATGAGCAGTTCTTC.

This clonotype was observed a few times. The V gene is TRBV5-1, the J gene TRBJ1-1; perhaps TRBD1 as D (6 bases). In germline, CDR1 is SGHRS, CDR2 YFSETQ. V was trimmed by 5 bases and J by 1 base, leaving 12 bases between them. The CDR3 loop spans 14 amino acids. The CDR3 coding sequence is TGCGCCAGCAGTCGGCAGGGGCGGAACACTGAAGCTTTCTTT. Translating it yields CASSRQGRNTEAFF.

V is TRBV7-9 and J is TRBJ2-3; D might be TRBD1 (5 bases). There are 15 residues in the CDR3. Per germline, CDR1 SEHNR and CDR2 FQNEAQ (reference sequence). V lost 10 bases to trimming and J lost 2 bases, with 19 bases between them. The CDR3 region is CATLRVPGLTDTQYF. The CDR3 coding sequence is TGTGCCACCCTCCGCGTTCCAGGGCTCACAGATACGCAGTATTTT.

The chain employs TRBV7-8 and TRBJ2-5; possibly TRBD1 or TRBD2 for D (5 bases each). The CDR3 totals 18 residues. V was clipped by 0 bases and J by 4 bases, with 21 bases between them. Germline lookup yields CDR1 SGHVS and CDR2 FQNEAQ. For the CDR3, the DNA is TGTGCCAGCAGCTTAGCTATGGGGTCTGGGGGAATTGGAGAGACCCAGTACTTC. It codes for CASSLAMGSGGIGETQYF.

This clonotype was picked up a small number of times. The CDR3 region is CASSLAGQGKNIQYF. The CDR3 region has the DNA TGTGCCAGCAGCTTAGCAGGACAGGGGAAAAACATTCAGTACTTC. The V gene is TRBV11-2, the J gene TRBJ2-4; TRBD1 matches 9 bases. CDR1 and CDR2 from the germline V gene are SGHAT and FQNNGV. The trim removed 1 base at V and 4 bases at J, leaving 2 bases unmatched. The CDR3 runs to 15 residues.

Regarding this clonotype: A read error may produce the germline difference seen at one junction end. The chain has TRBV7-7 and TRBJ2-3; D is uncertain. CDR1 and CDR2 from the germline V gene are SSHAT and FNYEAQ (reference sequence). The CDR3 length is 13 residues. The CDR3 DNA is TGTGCTAGCAGCTTAGGAGCAGCAGATACGCAGTATTTT. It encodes CASSLGAADTQYF.

The CDR3: CASSSGQGSRETQYF. CDR3 coding DNA: TGTGCCAGCAGCTCGGGACAGGGGTCGCGAGAGACCCAGTACTTC. The chain carries TRBV7-2 and TRBJ2-5, with TRBD1 matching over 10 bases. The V gene's germline CDR1 is SGHTA and CDR2 FQGNSA. Trimming removed 4 bases from V and 4 bases from J; junction bases left unmatched: 6. The CDR3 runs 15 residues. Drawing the rest from reference TRBV7-2 and TRBJ2-5, the complete variable domain is GAGVSQSPSNKVTEKGKDVELRCDPISGHTALYWYRQSLGQGLEFLIYFQGNSAPDKSGLPSDRFSAERTGGSVSTLTIQRTQQEDSAVYLCASSSGQGSRETQYFGPGTRLLVL.

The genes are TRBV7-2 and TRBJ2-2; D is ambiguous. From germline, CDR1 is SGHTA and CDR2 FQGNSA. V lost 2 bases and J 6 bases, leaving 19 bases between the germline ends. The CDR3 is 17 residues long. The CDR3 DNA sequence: TGTGCCAGCAGCTTATTCGGTTTGTTATACACAGCCGGGGAGCTGTTTTTT. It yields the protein CASSLFGLLYTAGELFF.

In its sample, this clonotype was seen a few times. The CDR3, as DNA: TGTGCCAGCAGTTTTGGAAGTAACACTGAAGCTTTCTTT. Amino acids: CASSFGSNTEAFF. This sequence joins TRBV12-3 or TRBV12-4 and TRBJ1-1; D remains unclear. The V and J ends lost 3 bases and 2 bases respectively, with 7 bases between them. The length of the CDR3 is 13 residues.

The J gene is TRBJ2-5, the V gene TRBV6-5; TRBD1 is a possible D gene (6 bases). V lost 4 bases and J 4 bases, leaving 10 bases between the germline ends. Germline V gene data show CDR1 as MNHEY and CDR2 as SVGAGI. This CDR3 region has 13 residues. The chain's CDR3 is CASSWTVRETQYF. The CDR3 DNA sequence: TGTGCCAGCAGTTGGACAGTGCGAGAGACCCAGTACTTC.

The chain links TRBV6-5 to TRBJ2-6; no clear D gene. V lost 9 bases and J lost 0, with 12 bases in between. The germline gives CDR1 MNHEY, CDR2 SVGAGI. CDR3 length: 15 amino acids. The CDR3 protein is CASVAVSSGANVLTF. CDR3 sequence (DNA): TGTGCCAGTGTGGCAGTTAGCTCTGGGGCCAACGTCCTGACTTTC.

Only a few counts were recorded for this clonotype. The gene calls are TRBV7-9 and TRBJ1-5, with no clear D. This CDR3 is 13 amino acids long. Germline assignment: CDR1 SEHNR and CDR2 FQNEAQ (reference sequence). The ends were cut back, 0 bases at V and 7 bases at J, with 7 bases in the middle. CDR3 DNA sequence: TGTGCCAGCAGCTTAGCGGAGAAACAGCCCCAGCATTTT. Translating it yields CASSLAEKQPQHF.

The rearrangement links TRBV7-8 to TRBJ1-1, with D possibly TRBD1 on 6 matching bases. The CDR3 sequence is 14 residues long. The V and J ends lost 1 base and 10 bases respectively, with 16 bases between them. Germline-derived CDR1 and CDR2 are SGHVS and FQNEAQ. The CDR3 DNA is TGTGCCAGCAGCTTAGGGGAGACAGGTCGGAGAGCTTTCTTT. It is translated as CASSLGETGRRAFF. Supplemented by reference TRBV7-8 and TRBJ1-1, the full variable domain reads GAGVSQSPRYKVAKRGQDVALRCDPISGHVSLFWYQQALGQGPEFLTYFQNEAQLDKSGLPSDRFFAERPEGSVSTLKIQRTQQEDSAVYLCASSLGETGRRAFFGQGTRLTVV.